The clone carrying this T cell receptor (beta chain) showed up many times. Its antigen is not known. This sample is drawn from a study of regulatory T cells in long-lasting Graves disease. General study points: TCR diversity was lower in persistent Graves' patients (versus newly diagnosed ones). Gene preferences differed: TRBV28, TRBJ1-2, TRBJ2-5 in persistent cases.

The authors built TCR beta libraries using iRepertoire HTBI primers and Arm-PCR of CDR3 regions. TCRdb re-called the multiplex PCR reads with MiXCR, one entry per CDR3 protein. The sample yields around 500,000 distinct CDR3 sequences, around 12% seen once. The time point here: newly diagnosed GD, antithyroid drugs for less than 3 months. With RNA extracted from PBMCs as input, the TCR library was made. Trimming shortened V by 4 bases and J by 4 bases, and 7 bases separated the two germline ends. The CDR3 length is 11 residues. The germline V gene has CDR1 GTSNPN and CDR2 SVGIG (reference sequence). These records were also assigned to another study, of T cells in Graves' hyperthyroidism and ophthalmopathy. That study adds: Diagnosis relied on clinical symptoms, serum thyroxine and TRAb, thyroid ultrasound and orbital computed tomography. Ophthalmopathy was model-predicted a median about 6.7 months pre-onset.

The material was peripheral blood mononuclear cells (PBMCs), obtained at new diagnosis, from a patient treated with antithyroid drugs. The V call is TRBV30, the J call TRBJ1-2; no reliable D call. This clonotype was obtained from a woman aged 25 to 39 with Graves disease. This CDR3 is CAWTLGYGYTF. The CDR3 DNA reads TGTGCCTGGACCCTCGGCTATGGCTACACCTTC.